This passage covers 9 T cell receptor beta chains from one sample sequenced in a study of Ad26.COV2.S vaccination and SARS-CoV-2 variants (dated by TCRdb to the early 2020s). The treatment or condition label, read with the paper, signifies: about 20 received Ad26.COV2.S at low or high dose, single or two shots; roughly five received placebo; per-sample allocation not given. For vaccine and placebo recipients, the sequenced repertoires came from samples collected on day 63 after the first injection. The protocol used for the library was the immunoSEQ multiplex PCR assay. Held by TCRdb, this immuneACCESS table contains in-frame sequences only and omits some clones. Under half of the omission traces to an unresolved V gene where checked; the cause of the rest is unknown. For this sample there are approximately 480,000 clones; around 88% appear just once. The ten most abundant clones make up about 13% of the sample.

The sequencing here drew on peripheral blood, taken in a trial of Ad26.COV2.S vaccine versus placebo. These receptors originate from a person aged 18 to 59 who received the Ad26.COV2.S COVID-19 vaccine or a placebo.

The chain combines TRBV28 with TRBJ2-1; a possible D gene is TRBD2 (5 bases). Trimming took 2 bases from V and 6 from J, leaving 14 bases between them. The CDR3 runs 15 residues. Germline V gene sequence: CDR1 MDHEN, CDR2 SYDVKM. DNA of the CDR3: TGTGCCAGCAGTTTACCCCTACTAGGACCCAATGAGCAGTTCTTC. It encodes CASSLPLLGPNEQFF.

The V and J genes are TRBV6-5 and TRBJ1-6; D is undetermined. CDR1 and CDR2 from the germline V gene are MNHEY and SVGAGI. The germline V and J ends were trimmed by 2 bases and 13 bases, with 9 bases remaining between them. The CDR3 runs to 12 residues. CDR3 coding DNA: TGTGCCAGCAGTTACCTCGTGGGGCCCCTCCACTTT. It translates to CASSYLVGPLHF.

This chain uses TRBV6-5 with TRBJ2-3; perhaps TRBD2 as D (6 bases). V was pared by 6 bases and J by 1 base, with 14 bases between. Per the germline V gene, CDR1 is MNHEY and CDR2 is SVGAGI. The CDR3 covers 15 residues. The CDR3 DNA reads TGTGCCAGCAGGCGTGGGGGGATTGGCACAGATACGCAGTATTTT. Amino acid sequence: CASRRGGIGTDTQYF.

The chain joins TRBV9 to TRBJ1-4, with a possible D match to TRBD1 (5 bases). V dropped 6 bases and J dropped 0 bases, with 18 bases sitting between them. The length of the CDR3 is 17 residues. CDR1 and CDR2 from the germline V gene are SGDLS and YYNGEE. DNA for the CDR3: TGTGCCAGCACCAGGAGCGACAGAAGTTCAACTAATGAAAAACTGTTTTTT. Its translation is CASTRSDRSSTNEKLFF.

CDR3 amino acids: CAWSHRLPPDTQYF. DNA of the CDR3: TGTGCCTGGAGTCATAGACTACCTCCTGACACCCAGTACTTC. The V gene is TRBV30, the J gene TRBJ2-5; possibly TRBD2 for D (5 bases). CDR3 length: 14 amino acids. CDR1 is GTSNPN and CDR2 is SVGIG in the germline V gene (reference sequence). V gave up 2 bases and J gave up 8 bases, with 18 bases separating them.

The CDR3, as DNA: TGTGCCTGGATTCCTCGGGGCTCCAGGCTAGCGGCGCGCACAGATACGCAGTATTTT. It codes for CAWIPRGSRLAARTDTQYF. The V call is TRBV30, the J call TRBJ2-3; 7 bases agree with TRBD2. Losses at the gene ends were 4 bases for V and 1 base for J; bases not matched to a gene: 20. There are 19 residues in the CDR3. Germline CDR1 GTSNPN, CDR2 SVGIG (reference sequence).

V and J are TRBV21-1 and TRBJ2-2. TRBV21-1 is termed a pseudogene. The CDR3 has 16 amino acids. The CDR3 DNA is TGTGCCAGCAGCATCGACAGCCTGGGGGTTCCCGGGGAGCTGTTTTTT. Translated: CASSIDSLGVPGELFF.

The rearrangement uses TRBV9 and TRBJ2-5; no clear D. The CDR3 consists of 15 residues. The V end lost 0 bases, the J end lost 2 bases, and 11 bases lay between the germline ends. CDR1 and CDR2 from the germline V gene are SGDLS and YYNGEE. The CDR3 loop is CASSVGVVPQETQYF. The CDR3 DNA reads TGTGCCAGCAGCGTAGGTGTGGTACCGCAAGAGACCCAGTACTTC.

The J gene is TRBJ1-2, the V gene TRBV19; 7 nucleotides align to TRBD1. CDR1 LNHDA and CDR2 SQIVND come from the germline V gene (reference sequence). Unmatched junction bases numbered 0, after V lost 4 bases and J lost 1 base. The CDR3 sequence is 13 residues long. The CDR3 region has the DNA TGTGCCAGTAGTAGGGACAGTAACTATGGCTACACCTTC. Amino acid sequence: CASSRDSNYGYTF.